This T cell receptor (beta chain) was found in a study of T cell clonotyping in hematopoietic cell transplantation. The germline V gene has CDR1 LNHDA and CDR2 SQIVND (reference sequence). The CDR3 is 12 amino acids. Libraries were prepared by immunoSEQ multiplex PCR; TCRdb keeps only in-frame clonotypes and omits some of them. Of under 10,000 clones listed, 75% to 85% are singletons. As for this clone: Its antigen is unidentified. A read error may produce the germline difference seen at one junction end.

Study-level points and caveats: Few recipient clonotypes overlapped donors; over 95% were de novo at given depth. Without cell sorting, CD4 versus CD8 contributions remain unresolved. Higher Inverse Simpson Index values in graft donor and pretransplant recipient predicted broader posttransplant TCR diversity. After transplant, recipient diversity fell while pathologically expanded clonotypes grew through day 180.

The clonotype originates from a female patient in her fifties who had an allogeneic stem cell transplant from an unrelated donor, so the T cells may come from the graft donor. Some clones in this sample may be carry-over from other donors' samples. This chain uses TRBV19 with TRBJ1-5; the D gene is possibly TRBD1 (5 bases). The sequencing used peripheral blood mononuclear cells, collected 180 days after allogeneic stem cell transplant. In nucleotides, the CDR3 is TGCTCTACAGGAACCCCTGTGGGGCCCCAGCATTTT. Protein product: CSTGTPVGPQHF.